This TCR beta chain was sequenced in a study of blood T cell repertoires in COVID-19. Study information: The cDNA or gDNA used as material had been derived from T cells, B-cell-depleted T cells, or PBMCs.

Clones were read by immunoSEQ multiplex PCR, and TCRdb kept only the in-frame ones, dropping some. Among 200,000 to 300,000 clones listed, under 90% were seen once. Regarding this clone: Other DNA sequences from this sample encode an identical CDR3 as well.

Germline V gives CDR1 LGHDT, CDR2 YNNKEL (reference sequence). This CDR3 spans 12 amino acids. Trimming shortened V by 4 bases and J by 4 bases, and 7 bases separated the two germline ends. Sequenced input: peripheral blood. The sequence came from a man aged 60-69 years with acute or convalescent COVID-19. The rearrangement uses TRBV3-1 (or the pseudogene TRBV3-2) and TRBJ2-5; D remains ambiguous. CDR3 sequence reads: CASSPRRETQYF. The DNA for the CDR3 is TGTGCCAGCAGCCCTCGTCGAGAGACCCAGTACTTC.